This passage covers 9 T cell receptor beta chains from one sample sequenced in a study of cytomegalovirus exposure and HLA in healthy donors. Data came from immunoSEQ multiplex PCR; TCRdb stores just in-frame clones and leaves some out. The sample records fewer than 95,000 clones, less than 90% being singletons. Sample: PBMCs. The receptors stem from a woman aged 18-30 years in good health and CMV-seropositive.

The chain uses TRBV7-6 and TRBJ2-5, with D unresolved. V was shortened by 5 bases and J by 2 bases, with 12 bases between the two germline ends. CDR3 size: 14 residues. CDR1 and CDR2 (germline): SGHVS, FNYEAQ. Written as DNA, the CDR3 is TGTGCCAGCAGCCCGCAAACCAGGCAAGAGACCCAGTACTTC. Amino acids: CASSPQTRQETQYF.

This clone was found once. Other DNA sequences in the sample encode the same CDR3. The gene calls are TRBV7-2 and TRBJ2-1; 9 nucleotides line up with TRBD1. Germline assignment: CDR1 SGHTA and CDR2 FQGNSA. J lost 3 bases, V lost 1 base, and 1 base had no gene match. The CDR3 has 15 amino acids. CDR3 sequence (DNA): TGTGCCAGCAGCTTAGTGGGACAGGGCTACAATGAGCAGTTCTTC. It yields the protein CASSLVGQGYNEQFF.

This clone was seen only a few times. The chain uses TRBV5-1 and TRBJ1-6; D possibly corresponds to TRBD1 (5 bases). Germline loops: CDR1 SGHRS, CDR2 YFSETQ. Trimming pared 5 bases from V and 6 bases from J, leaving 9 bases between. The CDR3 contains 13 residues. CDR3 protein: CASRGEVNSPLHF. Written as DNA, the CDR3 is TGCGCCAGCAGAGGGGAGGTTAATTCACCCCTCCACTTT.

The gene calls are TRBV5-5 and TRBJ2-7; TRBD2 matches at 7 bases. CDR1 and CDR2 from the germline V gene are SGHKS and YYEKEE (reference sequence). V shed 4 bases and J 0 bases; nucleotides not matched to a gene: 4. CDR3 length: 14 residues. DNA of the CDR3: TGTGCCAGCAGCCCCAGGGAGGGCTCCTACGAGCAGTACTTC. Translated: CASSPREGSYEQYF.

CDR3 sequence: CASSLWSGQNTGELFF. CDR3 DNA sequence: TGCGCCAGCAGCTTGTGGTCGGGACAGAACACCGGGGAGCTGTTTTTT. The rearrangement links TRBV5-1 to TRBJ2-2, with D perhaps TRBD1 (6 bases). The V and J ends lost 1 base and 1 base respectively, with 11 bases between them. This CDR3 has 16 amino acids. Germline-derived CDR1 and CDR2 are SGHRS and YFSETQ.

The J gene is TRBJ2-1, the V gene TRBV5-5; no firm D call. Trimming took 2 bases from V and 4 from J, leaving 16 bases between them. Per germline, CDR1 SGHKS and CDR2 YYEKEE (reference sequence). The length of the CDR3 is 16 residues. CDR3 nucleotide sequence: TGTGCCAGCAGCTTCGACCCGGGTGCCCTTTACAATGAGCAGTTCTTC. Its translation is CASSFDPGALYNEQFF.

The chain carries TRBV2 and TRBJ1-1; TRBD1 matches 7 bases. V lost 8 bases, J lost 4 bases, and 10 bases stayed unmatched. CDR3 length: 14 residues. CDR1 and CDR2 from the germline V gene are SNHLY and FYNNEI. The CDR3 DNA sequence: TGTGCCAGCTCCCCCGGGACAGTCCCCACTGAAGCTTTCTTT. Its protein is CASSPGTVPTEAFF.

CDR3 loop: CASSASGTGELFF. The CDR3 bases are TGTGCCAGCAGTGCCTCCGGGACCGGGGAGCTGTTTTTT. The gene calls are TRBV2 and TRBJ2-2; the D is unclear. Germline V gives CDR1 SNHLY, CDR2 FYNNEI. The CDR3 has 13 amino acids. V lost 4 bases to trimming and J lost 5 bases, with 8 bases between them.

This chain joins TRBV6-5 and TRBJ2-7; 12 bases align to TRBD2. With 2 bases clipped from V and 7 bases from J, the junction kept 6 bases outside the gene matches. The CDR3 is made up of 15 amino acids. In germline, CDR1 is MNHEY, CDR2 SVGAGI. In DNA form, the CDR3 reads TGTGCCAGCAGTTACCTAGCGGGGGGGCTCAATGAGCAGTACTTC. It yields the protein CASSYLAGGLNEQYF.